The T cell receptor beta chain under discussion was sequenced for a study of technical replicates of blood from several donors. This CDR3 is built from 13 residues. CDR1 and CDR2 (germline): SGHTA, FQGTGA. V lost 5 bases and J 15 bases, leaving 20 bases between the germline ends. The table came from immunoSEQ multiplex PCR; TCRdb's copy has only in-frame clones and leaves some out. This sample has roughly 70,000 clones, with roughly 92% found just once. The sequence was collected from a human donor in good health. Some clones in this sample may be carry-over from other donors' samples. The specimen sequenced was PBMCs. The chain uses TRBV7-3 and TRBJ2-1; TRBD2 might be the D (6 bases). The DNA for the CDR3 is TGTGCCAGCAGCGTGATGCGGGGTTCTAGTCTGTTCTTC. This codes for CASSVMRGSSLFF.